Listed here are 28 T cell receptor beta chains from one sample, sequenced in a study of neoadjuvant anti-PD-1 for oral cavity cancer. Using immunoSEQ multiplex PCR, the repertoire was profiled, and TCRdb retains in-frame clones only, with some absent. The sample carries approximately 32,000 clones, 85% to 90% recorded once. Here the sequenced sample was PBMCs, taken before nivolumab (anti-PD-1) treatment. Receptors were obtained from a person aged 40 to 85 with oral cavity squamous cell carcinoma.

The chain has TRBV4-3 and TRBJ2-2, with TRBD1 matching 7 bases. Trimming at V came to 4 bases and at J to 6 bases, leaving 5 bases not matched to a gene. Germline V gene data show CDR1 as LGHNA and CDR2 as YSLEER. This CDR3 is 14 amino acids long. Here the CDR3 DNA reads TGCGCCAGCAGCCCCCAGACAGGGCCCGGGGAGCTGTTTTTT. Its translation is CASSPQTGPGELFF.

The V call is TRBV7-2, the J call TRBJ2-2; D ambiguous. Trimming shortened V by 1 base and J by 6 bases, and 9 bases separated the two germline ends. The CDR3 covers 14 residues. CDR1 and CDR2 (germline): SGHTA, FQGNSA. CDR3 DNA: TGTGCCAGCAGCTTAGGGGCGGCGGCCGGGGAGCTGTTTTTT. It is translated as CASSLGAAAGELFF.

The chain couples TRBV27 to TRBJ2-3; D is uncertain. This CDR3 comprises 13 residues. With 6 bases removed from V and 3 bases from J, the gap between germline ends came to 10 bases. CDR1 is MNHEY and CDR2 is SMNVEV in the germline V gene (reference sequence). CDR3 amino acids: CASRDRVTDTQYF. CDR3 sequence (DNA): TGTGCCAGCAGGGACCGGGTTACAGATACGCAGTATTTT.

The V and J genes are TRBV7-7 and TRBJ1-6; D ambiguous. V was shortened by 5 bases and J by 10 bases, with 12 bases between the two germline ends. Looked up from germline, CDR1 is SSHAT and CDR2 is FNYEAQ (reference sequence). The CDR3 length is 13 residues. The chain's CDR3 is CASSEFQGSPLHF. Written as DNA, the CDR3 is TGTGCCAGCAGCGAATTTCAAGGATCACCCCTCCACTTT.

The chain combines TRBV6-5 with TRBJ1-1; 7 positions agree with TRBD1. Germline V lookup: CDR1 MNHEY, CDR2 SVGAGI. This CDR3 has 16 amino acids. The V and J ends lost 2 bases and 9 bases, in that order; junction bases with no gene match: 15. CDR3 nucleotide sequence: TGTGCCAGCAGTTACACGGGACAGAACAGAAAGGATCAAGCTTTCTTT. Protein sequence: CASSYTGQNRKDQAFF.

The genes are TRBV4-3 and TRBJ2-2; D possibly corresponds to TRBD1 (6 bases). V lost 0 bases and J 3 bases, leaving 11 bases between the germline ends. CDR1 and CDR2 (germline): LGHNA, YSLEER. This CDR3 has 16 amino acids. The CDR3 sequence is CASSQEATGHTGELFF. CDR3 in DNA: TGCGCCAGCAGCCAAGAGGCCACAGGGCACACCGGGGAGCTGTTTTTT.

This chain joins TRBV10-3 and TRBJ1-1; 9 bases line up with TRBD1. The V and J ends lost 6 bases and 0 bases, in that order; junction bases with no gene match: 2. CDR3 length: 14 residues. Germline CDR1 is ENHRY and CDR2 is SYGVKD. CDR3 amino acids: CAIRGQGLNTEAFF. CDR3 nucleotide sequence: TGTGCCATCAGGGGACAGGGTTTGAACACTGAAGCTTTCTTT.

The gene calls are TRBV19 and TRBJ2-3, with D perhaps given as TRBD1 or TRBD2 (5 bases each). This CDR3 comprises 12 residues. Per germline, CDR1 LNHDA and CDR2 SQIVND (reference sequence). V was pared by 7 bases and J by 9 bases, with 14 bases between. DNA for the CDR3: TGTGCCAGTAAACCCCCCGAGGGGACGCAGTATTTT. Translated, it gives CASKPPEGTQYF.

The J gene is TRBJ1-5, the V gene TRBV6-1, with 7 bases identical to TRBD1. V lost 3 bases, J lost 9 bases, and 14 bases stayed unmatched. Germline V lookup: CDR1 MNHNS, CDR2 SASEGT. The CDR3 is made up of 16 amino acids. DNA of the CDR3: TGTGCCAGCAGTGACATGAGGGGACAGTGGATTGGGCCCCAGCATTTT. Translation gives CASSDMRGQWIGPQHF.

This clone was found once. The rearrangement links TRBV5-1 to TRBJ1-1; D remains unclear. Germline V gene lookup returns CDR1 SGHRS and CDR2 YFSETQ. V lost 0 bases and J 2 bases, leaving 11 bases between the germline ends. There are 15 residues in the CDR3. The CDR3 region is CASSLAVGGNTEAFF. CDR3 in DNA: TGCGCCAGCAGCTTGGCGGTCGGAGGAAACACTGAAGCTTTCTTT.

V usage is TRBV6-1 and J usage is TRBJ2-1; no reliable D call. V was trimmed by 2 bases and J by 9 bases, leaving 11 bases between them. The CDR3 has 13 amino acids. The germline gives CDR1 MNHNS, CDR2 SASEGT. The CDR3 here is CASSETRTTEQFF. In nucleotides, the CDR3 is TGTGCCAGCAGTGAAACCCGGACCACTGAGCAGTTCTTC.

The chain combines TRBV6-5 with TRBJ1-3, with D uncertain. V was clipped by 2 bases and J by 0 bases, with 11 bases between them. CDR3 length: 16 residues. The germline gives CDR1 MNHEY, CDR2 SVGAGI. CDR3 sequence (DNA): TGTGCCAGCAGTTACGTCCCCGGAGCCTCTGGAAACACCATATATTTT. This translates into CASSYVPGASGNTIYF.

The V gene is TRBV9, the J gene TRBJ1-6; a weak D match, TRBD1 (5 bases). From germline, CDR1 is SGDLS and CDR2 YYNGEE. The V and J ends lost 4 bases and 10 bases respectively, with 9 bases between them. The CDR3 covers 12 residues. The CDR3 nucleotides read TGTGCCAGCAGCAGAGGGGTCTCACCCCTCCACTTT. Its translation: CASSRGVSPLHF.

This sequence joins TRBV7-8 and TRBJ2-2; D possibly corresponds to TRBD2 (6 bases). V lost 5 bases, J lost 1 base, and 14 bases lay in between. The CDR3 totals 16 residues. Per germline, CDR1 SGHVS and CDR2 FQNEAQ. CDR3 DNA: TGTGCCAGCAGCCCCTACGTAGCGGAGAACACCGGGGAGCTGTTTTTT. As protein: CASSPYVAENTGELFF. The whole variable domain, remainder taken from reference TRBV7-8 and TRBJ2-2, is GAGVSQSPRYKVAKRGQDVALRCDPISGHVSLFWYQQALGQGPEFLTYFQNEAQLDKSGLPSDRFFAERPEGSVSTLKIQRTQQEDSAVYLCASSPYVAENTGELFFGEGSRLTVL.

The chain carries TRBV4-3 and TRBJ1-1; 7 nucleotides align to TRBD1. The CDR3 has 14 amino acids. CDR1 is LGHNA, CDR2 YSLEER, per germline. The trim removed 5 bases at V and 3 bases at J, leaving 6 bases unmatched. For the CDR3, the DNA is TGCGCCAGCAGCTTTCGACAGGGCGACACTGAAGCTTTCTTT. Translation: CASSFRQGDTEAFF.

The rearrangement uses TRBV5-4 and TRBJ2-5; a weak D match, TRBD2 (6 bases). Deletions cut 4 bases from V and 2 bases from J, with 9 bases between. Germline values: CDR1 SGHNT, CDR2 YYREEE (reference sequence). The CDR3 consists of 13 residues. In nucleotides, the CDR3 is TGTGCCAGCAGCCTGCGGGGACAAGAGACCCAGTACTTC. Translated: CASSLRGQETQYF.

CDR3 sequence: CASSMRGAATNEKLFF. The CDR3, as DNA: TGTGCCAGTAGTATGAGGGGAGCGGCAACTAATGAAAAACTGTTTTTT. V usage is TRBV19 and J usage is TRBJ1-4, with a possible D match to TRBD1 (5 bases). The length of the CDR3 is 16 residues. The germline CDR1 and CDR2 sequences are LNHDA and SQIVND (reference sequence). Trimming stripped 3 bases from V and 0 bases from J, with 11 bases between.

V gene TRBV5-1 combines with J gene TRBJ1-1, with 10 bases aligning to TRBD1. V was clipped by 4 bases and J by 2 bases; unmatched bases: 5. Per germline, CDR1 SGHRS and CDR2 YFSETQ. The CDR3 consists of 15 residues. CDR3 nucleotide sequence: TGCGCCAGCAGCATCCGACAGGGGGCAAACACTGAAGCTTTCTTT. Protein sequence: CASSIRQGANTEAFF.

V is TRBV2 and J is TRBJ2-7; D is undetermined. The CDR3 consists of 13 residues. The V gene's germline CDR1 is SNHLY and CDR2 FYNNEI. Trimming left V 6 bases short and J 5 bases short, with 14 bases between. The DNA of the CDR3 is TGTGCCAGCAGGGGTTGGGTTCGCGACGAGCAGTACTTC. Translated: CASRGWVRDEQYF.

The chain's CDR3 is CASSYRQATNNYGYTF. The CDR3 region has the DNA TGTGCCAGCAGTTACCGCCAGGCTACCAACAACTATGGCTACACCTTC. The genes are TRBV6-6 and TRBJ1-2, with D hard to call. The CDR3 has 16 amino acids. Trimming pared 2 bases from V and 2 bases from J, leaving 15 bases between. Per the germline V gene, CDR1 is MNHNY and CDR2 is SVGAGI (reference sequence).

V is TRBV19 and J is TRBJ1-5, with TRBD1 matching 9 bases. CDR3 length equals 14 residues. Germline V gene sequence: CDR1 LNHDA, CDR2 SQIVND (reference sequence). The ends lost 9 bases at V and 4 bases at J; junction bases unmatched: 7. CDR3 nucleotide sequence: TGTGCCAGCTCGGGGGGGACAGGGAATCAGCCCCAGCATTTT. It codes for CASSGGTGNQPQHF.

The chain employs TRBV5-1 and TRBJ2-1; D unclear. The germline CDR1 and CDR2 sequences are SGHRS and YFSETQ. CDR3 length: 16 residues. Trimming stripped 0 bases from V and 0 bases from J, with 10 bases between. The CDR3 loop is CASSLAVGISYNEQFF. CDR3 in DNA: TGCGCCAGCAGCTTGGCCGTGGGGATCTCCTACAATGAGCAGTTCTTC.

This clone was observed a single time. The gene calls are TRBV7-6 and TRBJ2-3; D tentatively reads TRBD1 or TRBD2 (6 bases each). Deletions cut 1 base from V and 4 bases from J, with 12 bases between. The length of the CDR3 is 15 residues. Germline V gene data show CDR1 as SGHVS and CDR2 as FNYEAQ. This chain's CDR3 is CASSLVRGDADTQYF. The CDR3 region has the DNA TGTGCCAGCAGCTTAGTAAGGGGGGACGCAGATACGCAGTATTTT.

This sequence joins TRBV2 and TRBJ2-1, with 12 bases matching TRBD2. The ends lost 4 bases at V and 3 bases at J; junction bases unmatched: 4. The CDR3 runs to 16 residues. CDR1 is SNHLY, CDR2 FYNNEI, per germline. The CDR3 loop is CASSGTSGAIYNEQFF. CDR3 nucleotide sequence: TGTGCCAGCAGTGGGACTAGCGGGGCGATCTACAATGAGCAGTTCTTC.

The gene calls are TRBV11-3 and TRBJ2-2; maybe TRBD2 (7 bases). Trimming took off 1 base at V and 1 base at J, with 10 bases between the two ends. There are 16 residues in the CDR3. CDR1 and CDR2 from the germline V gene are SGHNT and YENEEA. DNA of the CDR3: TGTGCCAGCAGCTTAGGCGGGGGCCTGAACACCGGGGAGCTGTTTTTT. Its protein is CASSLGGGLNTGELFF.

The chain couples TRBV19 to TRBJ1-4; no definite D call. CDR3 length: 14 amino acids. The V end lost 7 bases, the J end lost 8 bases, and 17 bases lay between the germline ends. Germline CDR1 is LNHDA and CDR2 is SQIVND (reference sequence). DNA of the CDR3: TGTGCCAGTAAACACCGGGAGGGAGGCGAAAAACTGTTTTTT. It is translated as CASKHREGGEKLFF.

The chain employs TRBV4-1 and TRBJ2-5, with unresolved D. The V gene's germline CDR1 is MGHRA and CDR2 YSYEKL. This CDR3 is built from 14 residues. The V end lost 4 bases, the J end lost 1 base, and 10 bases lay between the germline ends. CDR3 sequence (DNA): TGCGCCAGCAGCCCGCCCCCACCCCAAGAGACCCAGTACTTC. As protein: CASSPPPPQETQYF.

This chain uses TRBV18 with TRBJ1-1; 7 positions match TRBD1. V shed 3 bases, J shed 3 bases, and the junction held 7 bases outside the gene matches. The V gene's germline CDR1 is KGHSH and CDR2 LQKENI. CDR3 length: 15 amino acids. In DNA form, the CDR3 reads TGTGCCAGCTCACCTCGGGAGGGGGCGGACACTGAAGCTTTCTTT. Translated: CASSPREGADTEAFF.